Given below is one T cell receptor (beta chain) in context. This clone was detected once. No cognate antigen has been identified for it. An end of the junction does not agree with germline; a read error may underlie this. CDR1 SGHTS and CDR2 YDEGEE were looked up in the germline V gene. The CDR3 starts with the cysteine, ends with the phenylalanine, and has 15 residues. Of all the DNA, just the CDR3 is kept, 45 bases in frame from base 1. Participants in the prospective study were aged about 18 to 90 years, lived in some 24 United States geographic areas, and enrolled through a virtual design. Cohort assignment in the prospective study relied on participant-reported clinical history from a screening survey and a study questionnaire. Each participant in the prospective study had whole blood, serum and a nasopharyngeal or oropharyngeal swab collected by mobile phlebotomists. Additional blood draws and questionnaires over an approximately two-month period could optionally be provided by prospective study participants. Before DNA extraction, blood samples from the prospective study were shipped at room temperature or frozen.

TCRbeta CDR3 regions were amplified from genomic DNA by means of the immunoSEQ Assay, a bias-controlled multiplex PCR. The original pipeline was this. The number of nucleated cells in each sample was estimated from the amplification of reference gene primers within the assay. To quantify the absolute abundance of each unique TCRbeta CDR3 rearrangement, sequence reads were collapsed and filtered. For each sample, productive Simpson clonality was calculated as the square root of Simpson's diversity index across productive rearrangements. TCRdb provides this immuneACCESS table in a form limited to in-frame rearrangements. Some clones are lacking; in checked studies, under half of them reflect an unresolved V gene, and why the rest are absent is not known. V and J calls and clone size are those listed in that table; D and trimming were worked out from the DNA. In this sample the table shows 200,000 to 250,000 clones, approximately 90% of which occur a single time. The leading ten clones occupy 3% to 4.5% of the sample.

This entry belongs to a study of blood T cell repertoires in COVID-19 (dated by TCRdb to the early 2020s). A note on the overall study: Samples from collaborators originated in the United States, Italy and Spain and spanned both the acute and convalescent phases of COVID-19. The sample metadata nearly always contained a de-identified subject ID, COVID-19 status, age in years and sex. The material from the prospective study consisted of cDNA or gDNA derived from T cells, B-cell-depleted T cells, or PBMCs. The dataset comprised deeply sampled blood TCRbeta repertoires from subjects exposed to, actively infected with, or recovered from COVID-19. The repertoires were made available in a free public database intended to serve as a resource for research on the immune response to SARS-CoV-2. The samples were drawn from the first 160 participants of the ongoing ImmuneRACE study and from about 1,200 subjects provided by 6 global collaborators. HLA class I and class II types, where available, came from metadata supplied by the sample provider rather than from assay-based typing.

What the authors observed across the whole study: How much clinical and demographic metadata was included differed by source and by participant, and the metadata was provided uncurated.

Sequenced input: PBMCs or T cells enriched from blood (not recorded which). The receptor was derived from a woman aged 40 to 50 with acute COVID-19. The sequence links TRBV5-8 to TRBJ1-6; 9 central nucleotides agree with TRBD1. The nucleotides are TGTGCCAGCAGTTTGAGGACAGGGGTTAATTCGCCCCTCCACTTT. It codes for CASSLRTGVNSPLHF.